Listed below are T cell receptor beta chains from one sample, sequenced in a study of regulatory T cells in long-lasting Graves disease. TCRdb processed the multiplex PCR reads anew with MiXCR; each CDR3 protein has one entry. This table holds around 480,000 distinct CDR3 sequences, about 16% found once. The same data also contributed to another study, on T cells in Graves' hyperthyroidism and ophthalmopathy.

Sequenced here: peripheral blood mononuclear cells (PBMCs), sampled at new diagnosis, from a patient treated with antithyroid drugs. These TCRs come from a woman aged 35-65 years with Graves disease. Each CDR3 is given without its conserved first and last residue. Fields, in order: clone size, V gene, CDR3 protein. Clone sizes are given selectively: once, few, many, or a class where the clone is expanded.

size: few; V: TRBV18; CDR3: ASSPTVILGGNSPLH
size: NA; V: TRBV9; CDR3: ASSAGMTEAYGYT
size: many; V: TRBV2; CDR3: ASSEWGGGDNEQF
size: few; V: TRBV27; CDR3: ASTLTASNNQPQH
size: few; V: TRBV6-5; CDR3: ASSYSNLGASSGNTIY
size: NA; V: TRBV5-1; CDR3: ASSDRDSYEQY
size: NA; V: TRBV2; CDR3: ASSPTYQETQY
size: NA; V: TRBV2; CDR3: ASTRWARGSYNEQF
size: few; V: TRBV12-3/TRBV12-4; CDR3: ASPTGNTIY
size: NA; V: TRBV2; CDR3: ASSPPGDTYGYT
size: many; V: TRBV12-3/TRBV12-4; CDR3: ASAPGGRADTQY
size: few; V: TRBV6-5; CDR3: ASSYFKTSGVNNEQF
size: NA; V: TRBV12-5; CDR3: ASGFAGGRYSNQPQH
size: many; V: TRBV3-1; CDR3: AVGRAGSYNEQF